This T cell receptor beta chain was observed in a study of T cell changes during pregnancy in multiple sclerosis. Using immunoSEQ multiplex PCR, the repertoire was profiled, and TCRdb retains in-frame clones only, with some absent. Of tens of thousands of clones listed, under 95% were seen once; the top ten hold approximately 0.21%. V was trimmed by 1 base and J by 1 base, leaving 8 bases between them. The CDR3 is made up of 14 amino acids. CDR1 and CDR2 (germline): SGHRS, YFSETQ. The sequence derives from a female donor with multiple sclerosis, enrolled in a pregnancy study. This material consisted of CD4+ T cells from peripheral blood mononuclear cells, taken in the second trimester of pregnancy. This sequence joins TRBV5-1 and TRBJ2-5; D ambiguous. CDR3 region: CASSLSGIQETQYF. As DNA, the CDR3 is TGCGCCAGCAGCTTGTCGGGTATCCAAGAGACCCAGTACTTC.